This T cell receptor beta chain came from a study of PD-1 and CTLA-4 blockade in melanoma (dated by TCRdb to the early 2020s). In the study overall: The study compared how PD-1 blockade and CTLA-4 blockade affected the melanoma-reactive CD8 T cell response in patients with melanoma.

Spanning cysteine to phenylalanine, the CDR3 consists of 16 amino acids. Only the CDR3 DNA stays, 48 bases, in frame from base 1. CDR1 and CDR2 (PRHDT, FYEKMQ) derive from the germline V gene (reference sequence). V and J are truncated by 0 bases and 4 bases respectively, leaving an intervening sequence of 15 bases. Details on this clone: This clone's antigen is unknown. The record has no base qualities; no much larger clone is one base away.

Libraries were made using the immunoSEQ multiplex PCR assay. In its TCRdb copy, this immuneACCESS table keeps in-frame sequences only and misses some clones. Where compared with another copy, unresolved V genes explain less than half of these, and the others have no known cause. Recorded for this sample are 25,000 to 40,000 clones; about nine tenths of them occurred a single time. The biggest ten clones account for roughly 6.1% of the sample. This clonotype was sampled from a human donor with melanoma. This material consisted of CD8+ T cells from peripheral blood, taken from a patient given anti-PD-1 treatment. The rearrangement combines TRBV13 with TRBJ1-1; TRBD1 could be the D gene, as 5 bases match. The DNA sequence is as follows: TGTGCCAGCAGCTTAGGAGAAGGGGCCCCGGCCACTGAAGCTTTCTTT. Its coded protein is CASSLGEGAPATEAFF.